This is a list of T cell receptor beta chains from one sample in a study of OX40 agonist ivuxolimab in advanced cancers. Using immunoSEQ multiplex PCR, the repertoire was profiled, and TCRdb retains in-frame clones only, with some absent. The sample has around 100,000 clones; more than 85% are singletons. The input for sequencing was CD4+ or CD8+ T cells sorted from blood, taken in a trial of the OX40 agonist ivuxolimab. The receptors come from an adult with an advanced solid tumor such as melanoma, head and neck, liver or kidney cancer. Both conserved end residues are part of each CDR3. D genes are given only for firm matches. Clone size is not always given. Where it is, it says once, few, many or a class for expanded clones.

TRBJ1-5 | once | TRBD1 | TRBV5-1 | CASSLAGTDNQPQHF | TGCGCCAGCAGCTTGGCCGGGACAGACAATCAGCCCCAGCATTTT
TRBJ1-4 | NA | NA | TRBV29-1 | CSVALGGEKLFF | TGCAGCGTTGCTCTCGGGGGTGAAAAACTGTTTTTT
TRBJ2-5 | NA | NA | TRBV15 | CATSSSFLRETQYF | TGTGCCACATCCTCTAGCTTCTTACGGGAGACCCAGTACTTC
TRBJ1-2 | once | NA | TRBV5-1 | CASSLLSGANGYTF | TGCGCCAGCAGCTTGTTATCGGGAGCCAATGGCTACACCTTC
TRBJ2-7 | NA | TRBD1 | TRBV19 | CASRGPGQGSSYEQYF | TGTGCCAGTAGGGGCCCGGGACAGGGGAGCTCCTACGAGCAGTACTTC
TRBJ1-1 | NA | TRBD1 | TRBV6-6 | CASRPSGGEVNTEAFF | TGTGCCAGCAGACCTTCAGGGGGAGAGGTGAACACTGAAGCTTTCTTT
TRBJ2-2 | NA | TRBD1 | TRBV5-1 | CASSFGRGRSTGELFF | TGCGCCAGCAGCTTCGGCAGGGGGCGGAGCACCGGGGAGCTGTTTTTT
TRBJ2-3 | NA | NA | TRBV7-3 | CASSLTGAGGTDTQYF | TGTGCCAGCAGCTTAACGGGGGCTGGGGGCACAGATACGCAGTATTTT
TRBJ2-7 | NA | NA | TRBV18 | CASSATGTYSYEQYF | TGTGCCAGCTCAGCTACCGGGACCTACTCCTACGAGCAGTACTTC
TRBJ2-6 | few | NA | TRBV4-2 | CASSQATPSSGANVLTF | TGTGCCAGCAGCCAAGCAACTCCTAGCTCTGGGGCCAACGTCCTGACTTTC
TRBJ2-2 | NA | NA | TRBV7-9 | CASSLREVAGELFF | TGTGCCAGCAGCTTAAGGGAGGTAGCCGGGGAGCTGTTTTTT
TRBJ2-5 | NA | TRBD2 | TRBV7-9 | CASSADRGTSGRALETQYF | TGTGCCAGCAGCGCGGACAGGGGGACTAGCGGGAGGGCCTTAGAGACCCAGTACTTC
TRBJ2-1 | NA | NA | TRBV29-1 | CSVGSNEQFF | TGCAGCGTTGGCTCCAATGAGCAGTTCTTC
TRBJ2-5 | few | NA | TRBV11-1 | CASSLGETQYF | TGTGCCAGCAGCTTAGGCGAGACCCAGTACTTC
TRBJ2-1 | NA | TRBD2 | TRBV28 | CASSLFSGLAGNEQFF | TGTGCCAGCAGTTTATTTTCGGGACTAGCGGGTAATGAGCAGTTCTTC
TRBJ2-1 | NA | TRBD2 | TRBV7-2 | CASSLAIGTSGHNEQFF | TGTGCCAGCAGCTTAGCGATTGGGACTAGCGGACACAATGAGCAGTTCTTC
TRBJ2-1 | NA | NA | TRBV7-3 | CASSPFGDYNEQFF | TGTGCCAGCAGCCCCTTTGGTGACTACAATGAGCAGTTCTTC
TRBJ1-1 | NA | NA | TRBV18 | CASAIKKNTEAFF | TGTGCCAGCGCAATCAAGAAGAACACTGAAGCTTTCTTT
TRBJ2-4 | NA | TRBD1 | TRBV18 | CASPRTGGSIQYF | TGTGCCAGCCCCCGGACAGGGGGCAGCATTCAGTACTTC
TRBJ1-3 | NA | NA | TRBV18 | CASSPRDPLNTIYF | TGTGCCAGCTCACCTCGGGACCCCTTAAACACCATATATTTT
TRBJ2-7 | NA | TRBD2 | TRBV30 | CAWSLAGVRYEQYF | TGTGCCTGGAGTCTAGCGGGAGTTAGGTACGAGCAGTACTTC
TRBJ2-3 | NA | NA | TRBV5-1 | CASSLVGGHTDTQYF | TGCGCCAGCAGCTTGGTGGGGGGACACACAGATACGCAGTATTTT
TRBJ2-7 | NA | TRBD1 | TRBV2 | CASSEGQGATYEQYF | TGTGCCAGCAGTGAAGGACAGGGGGCTACCTACGAGCAGTACTTC
TRBJ2-2 | once | TRBD1 | TRBV6-5 | CASSYSGQGDGELFF | TGTGCCAGCAGTTACTCGGGACAGGGTGACGGGGAGCTGTTTTTT
TRBJ2-3 | NA | NA | TRBV21-1 | CASSKGGPGVPDTQYF | TGTGCCAGCAGCAAAGGTGGGCCAGGGGTCCCAGATACGCAGTATTTT
TRBJ2-5 | NA | TRBD1 | TRBV6-1 | CASSRQGLDEETQYF | TGTGCCAGCAGCCGACAGGGGTTGGACGAGGAGACCCAGTACTTC
TRBJ2-7 | NA | TRBD1 | TRBV2 | CASGQVSYEQYF | TGTGCCAGCGGACAGGTCTCCTACGAGCAGTACTTC
TRBJ1-2 | NA | TRBD1 | TRBV27 | CASSLRAQGRGANYGYTF | TGTGCCAGCAGTTTACGGGCACAGGGGCGTGGAGCTAACTATGGCTACACCTTC
TRBJ1-4 | NA | NA | TRBV4-2 | CASSRGEGIVEKLFF | TGTGCCAGCAGCAGAGGGGAAGGGATAGTTGAAAAACTGTTTTTT
TRBJ1-5 | NA | NA | TRBV7-2 | CASSLDVAINQPQHF | TGTGCCAGCAGCTTAGATGTAGCGATCAATCAGCCCCAGCATTTT
TRBJ2-3 | few | NA | TRBV6-1 | CASSKFGRTDTQYF | TGTGCCAGCAGCAAGTTCGGGAGAACAGATACGCAGTATTTT
TRBJ2-2 | NA | TRBD2 | TRBV7-9 | CASSEKREITGELFF | TGTGCCAGCAGCGAAAAGCGGGAGATCACCGGGGAGCTGTTTTTT
TRBJ2-5 | NA | TRBD1 | TRBV28 | CASSLRQGRETQYF | TGTGCCAGCAGTTTACGACAGGGGAGGGAGACCCAGTACTTC
TRBJ2-1 | NA | NA | TRBV15 | CATSRDTGAAWGEQFF | TGTGCCACCAGCAGAGATACGGGGGCCGCGTGGGGTGAGCAGTTCTTC
TRBJ2-3 | NA | NA | TRBV21-1 | CASSSSTGPFLTDTQYF | TGTGCCAGCAGCTCCTCGACAGGGCCTTTCCTCACAGATACGCAGTATTTT
TRBJ1-4 | NA | NA | TRBV5-1 | CASSLAATNEKLFF | TGCGCCAGCAGCTTGGCAGCAACTAATGAAAAACTGTTTTTT
TRBJ2-7 | NA | TRBD1 | TRBV13 | CASNRDRVYEQYF | TGTGCCAGCAACCGGGACAGAGTTTACGAGCAGTACTTC
TRBJ1-1 | NA | NA | TRBV27 | CASSLKAYTEAFF | TGTGCCAGCAGTTTAAAAGCTTACACTGAAGCTTTCTTT
TRBJ2-1 | NA | TRBD2 | TRBV10-3 | CAISERSSGNNEQFF | TGTGCCATCAGTGAACGTTCCAGCGGGAACAATGAGCAGTTCTTC
TRBJ1-1 | NA | NA | TRBV19 | CASWGGRTEAFF | TGTGCCAGTTGGGGGGGACGGACTGAAGCTTTCTTT
TRBJ2-5 | few | NA | TRBV7-2 | CASSFQGGEETQYF | TGTGCCAGCAGCTTCCAGGGGGGGGAGGAGACCCAGTACTTC
TRBJ1-4 | NA | NA | TRBV6-6 | CASSSYQGPEKLFF | TGTGCCAGCAGTTCCTACCAGGGACCTGAAAAACTGTTTTTT
TRBJ2-1 | NA | NA | TRBV5-1 | CASSLTGDTCFF | TGCGCCAGCAGCTTGACGGGAGATACCTGTTTCTTC
TRBJ2-7 | NA | NA | TRBV27 | CASSKNSNGYYEQYF | TGTGCCAGCAGTAAGAACAGCAACGGGTACTACGAGCAGTACTTC
TRBJ1-4 | NA | NA | TRBV6-1 | CASSEKGMREKLFF | TGTGCCAGCAGTGAGAAGGGAATGAGAGAAAAACTGTTTTTT
TRBJ2-5 | NA | NA | TRBV12-2 | CASRFGLETQYF | TGTGCAAGTCGCTTCGGGCTGGAGACCCAGTACTTC
TRBJ2-5 | once | NA | TRBV28 | CASSQGQETQYF | TGTGCCAGCAGTCAGGGTCAAGAGACCCAGTACTTC
TRBJ2-1 | NA | TRBD2 | TRBV7-9 | CASSLGNLLAGDEQFF | TGTGCCAGCAGCTTAGGCAATTTACTAGCGGGAGATGAGCAGTTCTTC
TRBJ2-3 | NA | NA | TRBV11-2 | CASSLSPWQGADTQYF | TGTGCCAGCAGCTTATCGCCGTGGCAGGGTGCAGATACGCAGTATTTT
TRBJ2-1 | NA | NA | TRBV5-4 | CASSPPGIGGKGYNEQFF | TGTGCCAGCAGCCCTCCGGGAATCGGGGGAAAAGGGTACAATGAGCAGTTCTTC
TRBJ2-2 | NA | NA | TRBV4-3 | CASSQDRKLTGELFF | TGCGCCAGCAGCCAAGATAGAAAACTGACCGGGGAGCTGTTTTTT
TRBJ2-1 | once | NA | TRBV19 | CASMGAAYNEQFF | TGTGCCAGTATGGGGGCGGCCTACAATGAGCAGTTCTTC
TRBJ2-1 | once | TRBD2 | TRBV30 | CAWTSGSYNEQFF | TGTGCCTGGACTAGCGGGAGCTACAATGAGCAGTTCTTC